This T cell receptor (beta chain) was recorded in a study of shared T cell receptors in the human thymus. Repertoires were generated with immunoSEQ multiplex PCR, while TCRdb's copy carries only in-frame clones and drops some. The table records 630,000 or so clones, approximately 89% of them present only once. The sample also formed part of further work on human thymus T cells. As that report states: Highly overlapping thymic repertoires in unrelated individuals were reported by related research.

The sequence derives from a boy younger than two with a congenital heart defect. Sequenced material: thymocytes.

CDR3 bases: TGTGCCAGCAGTGATCCGGACAGGGGGAATGAAAAACTGTTTTTT. The encoded protein is CASSDPDRGNEKLFF. This chain joins TRBV6-1 and TRBJ1-4, with 10 bases that match TRBD1. J lost 5 bases, V lost 3 bases, and 3 bases had no gene match. CDR3 length: 15 amino acids. In germline, CDR1 is MNHNS, CDR2 SASEGT.